The entry below describes one TCR beta chain. The target antigen is unknown. This sample was included in a study of CXCR3-negative and CXCR3-positive naive CD8 T cells. Study outcomes and limitations: CXCR3-positive naive cells carried more hydrophobic TRB CDR3s than CXCR3-negative naive cells did.

The CDR3 contains 15 residues. Germline-derived CDR1 and CDR2 are MRHNA and SNTAGT. It was by 5' RACE with UMI labels that the TRB cDNA libraries were prepared. Using the 5' RACE reads, TCRdb records one entry per CDR3 protein without DNA. Its table records some 53,000 distinct CDR3 sequences. This TCR was recovered from a human donor in good health. Some clones in this sample may be carry-over from other donors' samples. Specimen: naive CXCR3+ CD8+ T cells from blood. Subset of the sample: CD45RO-CCR7+CD27+CD95- naive CD8+ T cells expressing CXCR3 (TNR3+). This chain connects TRBV6-4 to TRBJ2-1; TCRdb's D call, TRBD2, is unchecked because there is no DNA. CDR3 sequence: CASSVEGRLAGEQFF.